The clone carrying this T cell receptor (beta chain) was recorded many times. Its matching antigen is unknown. This sample is drawn from a study of molecular identifiers for immune sequencing clone quantification. For the study at large: Five portions were made in replicates from RNA of approximately 22,000 or 94,000 naive CD8 cells, and four underwent sequencing.

V lost 0 bases and J 0 bases, leaving 11 bases between the germline ends. The CDR3 is made up of 16 amino acids. In germline, CDR1 is SEHNR, CDR2 FQNEAQ (reference sequence). Findings and caveats of the study: A single cell's spiked Jurkat TCR RNA was reportedly detectable among roughly 920,000 naive cells.

Making the bulk TCR libraries relied on previously described methods and listed TCR primers. Each CDR3 protein is one row after TCRdb ran MiXCR on the PCR reads. The sample carries about 500,000 distinct CDR3 sequences, less than 30% recorded once. The origin of this receptor is a human donor in good health. Some libraries in this study had Jurkat cell RNA spiked in. Sequencing used naive CD8+ T cells from blood, with Jurkat cell RNA spiked in. The subset here: FACS-sorted CD8+CD4-CCR7+CD45RA+ naive T cells. The chain carries TRBV7-9 and TRBJ1-1; possibly TRBD1 for D (5 bases). The CDR3 here is CASSLATAPMNTEAFF. The CDR3 region has the DNA TGTGCCAGCAGCTTAGCGACAGCGCCGATGAACACTGAAGCTTTCTTT. Drawing the rest from reference TRBV7-9 and TRBJ1-1, the complete variable domain is DTGVSQNPRHKITKRGQNVTFRCDPISEHNRLYWYRQTLGQGPEFLTYFQNEAQLEKSRLLSDRFSAERPKGSFSTLEIQRTEQGDSAMYLCASSLATAPMNTEAFFGQGTRLTVV.